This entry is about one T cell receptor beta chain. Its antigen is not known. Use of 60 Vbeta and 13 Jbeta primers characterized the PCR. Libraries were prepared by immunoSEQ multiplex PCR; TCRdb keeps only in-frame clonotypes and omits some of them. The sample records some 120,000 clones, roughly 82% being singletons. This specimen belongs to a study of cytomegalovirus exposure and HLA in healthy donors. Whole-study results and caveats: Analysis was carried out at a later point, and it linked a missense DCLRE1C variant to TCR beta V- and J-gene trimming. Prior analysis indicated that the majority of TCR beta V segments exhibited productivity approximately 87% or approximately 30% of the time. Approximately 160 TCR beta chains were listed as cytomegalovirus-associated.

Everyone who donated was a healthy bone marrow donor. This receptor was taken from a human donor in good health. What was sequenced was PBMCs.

CDR3 region: CASSLSGGRNEQFF. The DNA for the CDR3 is TGTGCCAGCAGTTTAAGCGGGGGGAGGAATGAGCAGTTCTTC. This rearrangement joins TRBV28 to TRBJ2-1, with 9 bases identical to TRBD2. The germline gives CDR1 MDHEN, CDR2 SYDVKM. The CDR3 consists of 14 residues. V lost 2 bases and J lost 7; bases outside the gene matches: 3.